The rows below give T cell receptor beta chains drawn from one sample of a study of early T cells in non-severe SARS-CoV-2 infection. TCRdb used MiXCR to reprocess the 5' RACE reads, holding one entry per CDR3 protein. The sample lists some 64,000 distinct CDR3 sequences; less than 14% were seen once. The sequenced material came from whole blood. Receptors originate from an adult who was a healthcare worker with PCR-confirmed SARS-CoV-2 infection or an uninfected control (not recorded which). Both conserved end residues are part of each CDR3. A D gene is named only where the DNA matches it firmly. Only some rows state a clone size, as once, few, many or a class for expanded clones.

CDR3 DNA,CDR3 protein,J gene,D gene,CDR3 length,V gene,clone size
TGTGCCAGCAGTCGGGACGGAGGCACAGATACGCAGTATTTT,CASSRDGGTDTQYF,TRBJ2-3,-,14,TRBV2,-
TGTGCCAGCAGCGCCGGGACTAAATACACAGATACGCAGTATTTT,CASSAGTKYTDTQYF,TRBJ2-3,TRBD2,15,TRBV11-1,-
TGTGCCAGCAGTTACACCCGAATTTCCGGGGAGCTGTTTTTT,CASSYTRISGELFF,TRBJ2-2,-,14,TRBV6-5,few
TGTGCCAGCCGTACTTCGGGGAACACTGAAGCTTTCTTT,CASRTSGNTEAFF,TRBJ1-1,-,13,TRBV7-2,-
TGCAGCGTTGGGGGGCGTCAGCCGTACAATGAGCAGTTCTTC,CSVGGRQPYNEQFF,TRBJ2-1,-,14,TRBV29-1,few
TGCGCCAGCAGTGAGTCTTGGCCGATACCCTACAATCAGCCCCAGCATTTT,CASSESWPIPYNQPQHF,TRBJ1-5,-,17,TRBV10-2,many
TGTGCCAGCAGCTTGGGGGTTCAGAGGAACACTGAAGCTTTCTTT,CASSLGVQRNTEAFF,TRBJ1-1,-,15,TRBV7-3,-
TGCAGTGCTTGGGGTGTTGGGGGGGCCTCAGATACGCAGTATTTT,CSAWGVGGASDTQYF,TRBJ2-3,-,15,TRBV20-1,many
TGTGCCAGTACCCCCTCGGCCTGGGCCGAGCAGTACTTC,CASTPSAWAEQYF,TRBJ2-7,-,13,TRBV19,many
TGTGCCAGCAGCTCTCCCCGGGACCGCACGTTGGCCCAGTACTTC,CASSSPRDRTLAQYF,TRBJ2-5,-,15,TRBV7-9,-
TGTGCCAGCAGTGCCCTTAGCCGTGGTATTCGCGACGAGCAGTACTTC,CASSALSRGIRDEQYF,TRBJ2-7,-,16,TRBV25-1,many
TGTGCCAGCAGCTGGTCGCCCGGGGAGCAGTTCTTC,CASSWSPGEQFF,TRBJ2-1,-,12,TRBV5-5,many
TGTGCCAGCAGCCAGGGGACACTGAACACTGAAGCTTTCTTT,CASSQGTLNTEAFF,TRBJ1-1,-,14,TRBV12-3/TRBV12-4,-
TGTGCCAGTAACCCGACGAGGCATAGCAATCAGCCCCAGCATTTT,CASNPTRHSNQPQHF,TRBJ1-5,-,15,TRBV19,many
TGTGCCAGCAGCTTAGTTTTGGCGGGGGAAAGGCTTAGTGGCACAGATACGCAGTATTTT,CASSLVLAGERLSGTDTQYF,TRBJ2-3,TRBD2,20,TRBV7-8,many
TGCGCCAGCAGCTTGAGTGCAGGGGGCAATCAGCCCCAGCATTTT,CASSLSAGGNQPQHF,TRBJ1-5,-,15,TRBV5-1,few
TGTGCCAGCAGCCCCCTAGACCGGTCGAGCTCCTACGAGCAGTACTTC,CASSPLDRSSSYEQYF,TRBJ2-7,-,16,TRBV12-3/TRBV12-4,few
TGTGCCAGCAGCTTAGGCGGATCCGGGACAGGGCTGTCCGAGCAGTACTTC,CASSLGGSGTGLSEQYF,TRBJ2-7,TRBD1,17,TRBV7-6,-
TGTGCCAGCAGTTCACGGACCCCCTTTCACGAGCAGTACTTC,CASSSRTPFHEQYF,TRBJ2-7,-,14,TRBV27,many
TGTGCCAGCAGCTCTTCAGGGGCTAGCGGGGGGGCCGTTCGGCAGCTCTTC,CASSSSGASGGAVRQLF,TRBJ2-1,TRBD2,17,TRBV5-5,few
TGCGCCAGCAGCCAAGATTATTCTGCTGCGGCCACTGAAGCTTTCTTT,CASSQDYSAAATEAFF,TRBJ1-1,-,16,TRBV4-3,many
TGTGCCAGCTCGAAGGAGGGGAGCACAGATACGCAGTATTTT,CASSKEGSTDTQYF,TRBJ2-3,-,14,TRBV7-9,many
TGCGCCAGCAGCCATGGGCCGGGACAGGTCAATGAAAAACTGTTTTTT,CASSHGPGQVNEKLFF,TRBJ1-4,TRBD1,16,TRBV4-1,many
TGTGCCAGCAGGCATACGACCGGTAGAGCGGGGGGGCATTCGGAGACCCAGTACTTC,CASRHTTGRAGGHSETQYF,TRBJ2-5,TRBD2,19,TRBV7-2,many
TGCGCCAGCAGCACAAGAGGGGATACTGAGCAGTTCTTC,CASSTRGDTEQFF,TRBJ2-1,-,13,TRBV5-1,many
TGCAGTGCGTACGGGGCTAGCACAGATACGCAGTATTTT,CSAYGASTDTQYF,TRBJ2-3,-,13,TRBV20-1,-
TGTGCCAGCAGCCGGGAGAACATCGGCTACACCTTC,CASSRENIGYTF,TRBJ1-2,-,12,TRBV3-1,-
TGCAGCGTTAGGCCCCGGACAGCGGTAACTGAAGCTTTCTTT,CSVRPRTAVTEAFF,TRBJ1-1,-,14,TRBV29-1,-
TGTGCCAGCAGTGAACACACAGATACGCAGTATTTT,CASSEHTDTQYF,TRBJ2-3,-,12,TRBV6-1,many
TGTGCCAGCAGCCGGACCTGGGACGGCGGCTACGAGCAGTACTTC,CASSRTWDGGYEQYF,TRBJ2-7,-,15,TRBV11-2,many
TGTGCCAGCAGCGCCGGGGAGCGGATCTCCTACGAGCAGTACTTC,CASSAGERISYEQYF,TRBJ2-7,-,15,TRBV7-3,many
TGTGCCAGCAGCCTACGGACAGGGATTGGCTACACCTTC,CASSLRTGIGYTF,TRBJ1-2,TRBD1,13,TRBV3-1,many
TGCAGCGTTGATGATGATGGCTACACCTTC,CSVDDDGYTF,TRBJ1-2,-,10,TRBV29-1,many
TGTGCCAGCAGCTTAGAACCGCCTGGCTATGGCTACACCTTC,CASSLEPPGYGYTF,TRBJ1-2,-,14,TRBV7-9,few
TGCGCCAGCAGCCGAGGTAGCCCCGCCGGGGAGCTGTTTTTT,CASSRGSPAGELFF,TRBJ2-2,-,14,TRBV5-1,few
TGTGCCAGCAGCTTAGTTGGACTAGTTGGGCCTAAAGGGGAGCTGTTTTTT,CASSLVGLVGPKGELFF,TRBJ2-2,TRBD2,17,TRBV7-8,many
TGTGCCAGCAGCCAGGGCCCGAAAGAGACCCAGTACTTC,CASSQGPKETQYF,TRBJ2-5,-,13,TRBV6-2/TRBV6-3,few
TGTGCCAGCAGTTACCCAGGGGGCGTCCAGCCCCAGCATTTT,CASSYPGGVQPQHF,TRBJ1-5,TRBD1,14,TRBV6-2/TRBV6-3,many
TGCAGTGCTAGCCACACTGAAGCTTTCTTT,CSASHTEAFF,TRBJ1-1,-,10,TRBV20-1,few
TGTGCCAGCAGCTCACGCCAGAATTCACTAGCGGGGGATGAGCAGTTCTTC,CASSSRQNSLAGDEQFF,TRBJ2-1,TRBD2,17,TRBV3-1,many
TGCAGCGTTGAGACAGTCCTCGAGAGTGGCTACACCTTC,CSVETVLESGYTF,TRBJ1-2,-,13,TRBV29-1,many
TGCGCCAGCAGCCCCGACAGGGGGCCCCCCGCAGATACGCAGTATTTT,CASSPDRGPPADTQYF,TRBJ2-3,TRBD1,16,TRBV4-3,-
TGTGCCAGCAGTTACTCGTATGAGCAGTTCTTC,CASSYSYEQFF,TRBJ2-1,-,11,TRBV6-5,many
TGTGCCAGCAGCTTCAACGGGGGGGCGATTGGAGATACGCAGTATTTT,CASSFNGGAIGDTQYF,TRBJ2-3,TRBD2,16,TRBV7-2,many
TGTGCCTGGAATGCTGAGAACACCGGGGAGCTGTTTTTT,CAWNAENTGELFF,TRBJ2-2,-,13,TRBV30,-
TGTGCCAGCACCCCTAGTGGGGGGGCCGTGGATACGCAGTATTTT,CASTPSGGAVDTQYF,TRBJ2-3,-,15,TRBV11-2,few
TGCAGCGTTGACTGGGGGATCAACTATGGCTACACCTTC,CSVDWGINYGYTF,TRBJ1-2,-,13,TRBV29-1,many
TGTGCCAGCAGCCAAGCCTTACAGAACGGCTACACCTTC,CASSQALQNGYTF,TRBJ1-2,-,13,TRBV3-1,many
TGCGCCAGCAGCTTGGGGGGGCGCGTCCATGGCTACACCTTC,CASSLGGRVHGYTF,TRBJ1-2,-,14,TRBV5-1,many
TGCGCCAGCAGTTCTCAGGGGTACCAAGAGACCCAGTACTTC,CASSSQGYQETQYF,TRBJ2-5,-,14,TRBV5-1,few
TGTGCCAGCAGTTACTCGAAAGGGGCGGGAAGCACAGATACGCAGTATTTT,CASSYSKGAGSTDTQYF,TRBJ2-3,-,17,TRBV6-2/TRBV6-3,many
TGTGCCTGGAGAACTCGGGGTTACGGGGAAAAACTGTTTTTT,CAWRTRGYGEKLFF,TRBJ1-4,-,14,TRBV30,many
TGCAGTGCTAGAGTGAATGAGGGGCTTAGCAATGAGCAGTTCTTC,CSARVNEGLSNEQFF,TRBJ2-1,-,15,TRBV20-1,many
TGTGCCAGCAGCGTAGGCAGGGTCTATTGGTCGAACACTGAAGCTTTCTTT,CASSVGRVYWSNTEAFF,TRBJ1-1,-,17,TRBV9,-